These 14 T cell receptor beta chains share one sample of origin, sequenced in a study of blood T cell repertoires in COVID-19. The protocol was immunoSEQ multiplex PCR, while the TCRdb copy is restricted to in-frame clones and leaves out a portion. The sample lists more than 45,000 clones; roughly 89% were seen once. Material for sequencing was peripheral blood. These receptors all stem from a woman aged 55-70 years with COVID-19, enrolled during active disease.

The CDR3 DNA reads as TGTGCCAGCAGCTACGGAGAGGGTGACACTGAAGCTTTCTTT. Translating it yields CASSYGEGDTEAFF. This chain links TRBV6-4 with TRBJ1-1; no definite D call. The V and J ends lost 6 bases and 3 bases respectively, with 14 bases between them. CDR1 and CDR2 from the germline V gene are MRHNA and SNTAGT. The CDR3 contains 14 residues.

The rearrangement links TRBV15 to TRBJ2-2, with 9 bases aligning to TRBD1. V was clipped by 8 bases and J by 7 bases; unmatched bases: 11. CDR1 LNHNV and CDR2 YYDKDF come from the germline V gene (reference sequence). The length of the CDR3 is 15 residues. CDR3 sequence reads: CATGKDRGRSGELFF. CDR3 sequence (DNA): TGTGCCACCGGCAAGGACAGGGGCCGTAGCGGGGAGCTGTTTTTT.

The gene calls are TRBV6-6 and TRBJ1-4; no firm D call. V lost 6 bases and J lost 6, with 17 bases in between. This CDR3 comprises 15 residues. Germline-derived CDR1 and CDR2 are MNHNY and SVGAGI (reference sequence). The CDR3 coding sequence is TGTGCCAGCAGCAGCAAGAAGACCCGGGATGAAAAACTGTTTTTT. It translates to CASSSKKTRDEKLFF.

The chain is built from TRBV6-1 and TRBJ1-2, with 8 positions matching TRBD1. The CDR3 totals 16 residues. V lost 2 bases and J lost 3; bases outside the gene matches: 8. CDR1 MNHNS and CDR2 SASEGT come from the germline V gene. The CDR3 DNA sequence: TGTGCCAGCAGTGAAAAGACCGGACAGGGTTACTATGGCTACACCTTC. This gives the protein CASSEKTGQGYYGYTF.

V and J are TRBV5-6 and TRBJ1-6; no definite D call. Trimming took off 2 bases at V and 7 bases at J, with 13 bases between the two ends. The germline CDR1 and CDR2 sequences are SGHDT and YYEEEE. CDR3 length: 15 amino acids. The CDR3 protein is CASSFRRPWNSPLHF. The CDR3 region has the DNA TGTGCCAGCAGCTTTCGGCGGCCGTGGAATTCACCCCTCCACTTT.

The CDR3 here is CASSVGTSGSPYNEQFF. The CDR3 DNA sequence: TGTGCCAGCAGCGTGGGGACTAGCGGGAGTCCCTACAATGAGCAGTTCTTC. V and J are TRBV9 and TRBJ2-1; 14 bases are shared with TRBD2. After removal of 2 bases from V and 2 bases from J, the junction contained 3 bases not matched to a gene. CDR1 is SGDLS, CDR2 YYNGEE, per germline. The CDR3 consists of 17 residues.

The V call is TRBV14, the J call TRBJ2-3; D possibly corresponds to TRBD1 (5 bases). With 0 bases removed from V and 4 bases from J, the gap between germline ends came to 11 bases. CDR1 is SGHDN and CDR2 is FVKESK in the germline V gene. The CDR3 sequence is 15 residues long. CDR3 nucleotides: TGTGCCAGCAGCCAAGATCTCAGGGTAGCAGATACGCAGTATTTT. Translated: CASSQDLRVADTQYF.

The J gene is TRBJ1-2, the V gene TRBV9; a weak D match, TRBD1 (6 bases). There are 14 residues in the CDR3. The V end was cut by 3 bases, the J end by 3 bases, with 12 bases between. CDR1 is SGDLS and CDR2 is YYNGEE in the germline V gene. Written as DNA, the CDR3 is TGTGCCAGCAGCGCCGGGACAACCTACTATGGCTACACCTTC. Its translation is CASSAGTTYYGYTF.

The table lists this clone with a count of one. The rearrangement uses TRBV30 and TRBJ1-5; D is unclear. The V gene lost 0 bases and the J gene lost 3 bases, with 6 bases spanning the gap. Germline V gene sequence: CDR1 GTSNPN, CDR2 SVGIG (reference sequence). The CDR3 has 13 amino acids. CDR3 nucleotides: TGTGCCTGGAGTGTAACTCCCAATCAGCCCCAGCATTTT. Translation: CAWSVTPNQPQHF. The full variable domain, completed using reference TRBV30 and TRBJ1-5, is SQTIHQWPATLVQPVGSPLSLECTVEGTSNPNLYWYRQAAGRGLQLLFYSVGIGQISSEVPQNLSASRPQDRQFILSSKKLLLSDSGFYLCAWSVTPNQPQHFGDGTRLSIL.

The CDR3 bases are TGTGCCAGCAGTTTTGGGCAGGACTATGGCTACACCTTC. It is translated as CASSFGQDYGYTF. The rearrangement joins TRBV12-3 or TRBV12-4 to TRBJ1-2; D is unresolved. V was clipped by 3 bases and J by 3 bases, with 8 bases between them. This CDR3 is 13 amino acids long.

The chain has TRBV28 and TRBJ1-2; 7 positions match TRBD1. The CDR3 length is 13 residues. Germline CDR1 is MDHEN and CDR2 is SYDVKM. With 7 bases clipped from V and 7 bases from J, the junction kept 9 bases outside the gene matches. CDR3 region: CASNPGQDLGYTF. CDR3 sequence (DNA): TGTGCCAGCAACCCCGGACAGGATCTTGGCTACACCTTC.

V is TRBV6-5 and J is TRBJ1-1; 8 bases map to TRBD1. J lost 1 base, V lost 10 bases, and 8 bases had no gene match. Germline V gene data show CDR1 as MNHEY and CDR2 as SVGAGI. The CDR3 is 14 residues long. Written as DNA, the CDR3 is TGTGCCACAAAAGACAGGGGCGCGAACACTGAAGCTTTCTTT. Translation: CATKDRGANTEAFF.

The DNA of the CDR3 is TGTGCCAGCAGTGAAGGTAGACAGGGTAACACTGAAGCTTTCTTT. This encodes CASSEGRQGNTEAFF. This rearrangement joins TRBV6-1 to TRBJ1-1, with 7 bases aligning to TRBD1. J gave up 2 bases and V 1 base, and 4 bases lay outside the gene matches. CDR1 is MNHNS and CDR2 is SASEGT in the germline V gene. The CDR3 has 15 residues.

The rearrangement links TRBV7-6 to TRBJ2-1; a weak D match, TRBD1 (6 bases). V lost 5 bases and J lost 8, with 10 bases in between. Germline-derived CDR1 and CDR2 are SGHVS and FNYEAQ. The CDR3 contains 12 residues. Here the CDR3 reads CASSHRDDEQFF. The CDR3 DNA is TGTGCCAGCAGCCACAGGGACGATGAGCAGTTCTTC.